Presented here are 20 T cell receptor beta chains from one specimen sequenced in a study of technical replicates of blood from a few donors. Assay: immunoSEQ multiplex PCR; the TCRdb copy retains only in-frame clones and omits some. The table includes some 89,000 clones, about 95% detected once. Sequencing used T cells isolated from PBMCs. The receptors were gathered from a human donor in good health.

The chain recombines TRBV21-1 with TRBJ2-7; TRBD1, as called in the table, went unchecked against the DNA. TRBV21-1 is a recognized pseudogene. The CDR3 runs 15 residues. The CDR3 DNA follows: TGTGCCAGCAGCAAAGCCACAGGGAGCTCCTACGAGCAGTACTTC. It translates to CASSKATGSSYEQYF.

For the CDR3, the DNA is TGCAGCGCGAGCGACGGGTCCTACGAGCAGTACTTC. Translated: CSASDGSYEQYF. The chain joins TRBV29-1 to TRBJ2-5, with D unclear. The J call is in doubt because the DNA end fits TRBJ2-7 better. CDR3 length: 12 amino acids. Germline V gene sequence: CDR1 SQVTM, CDR2 ANQGSEA.

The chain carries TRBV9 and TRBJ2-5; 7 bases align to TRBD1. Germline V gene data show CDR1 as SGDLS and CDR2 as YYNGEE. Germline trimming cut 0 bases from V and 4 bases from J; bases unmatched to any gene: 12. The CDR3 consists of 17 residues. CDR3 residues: CASSVGSQGFSGETQYF. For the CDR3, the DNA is TGTGCCAGCAGCGTAGGTTCACAGGGGTTTTCGGGAGAGACCCAGTACTTC.

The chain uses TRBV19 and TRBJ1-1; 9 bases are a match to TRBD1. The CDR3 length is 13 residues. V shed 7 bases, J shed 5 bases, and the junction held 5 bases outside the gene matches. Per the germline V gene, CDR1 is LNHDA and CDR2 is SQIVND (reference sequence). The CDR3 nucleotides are TGTGCCAGTATTAACAGGGGGCGAACTGAAGCTTTCTTT. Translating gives CASINRGRTEAFF.

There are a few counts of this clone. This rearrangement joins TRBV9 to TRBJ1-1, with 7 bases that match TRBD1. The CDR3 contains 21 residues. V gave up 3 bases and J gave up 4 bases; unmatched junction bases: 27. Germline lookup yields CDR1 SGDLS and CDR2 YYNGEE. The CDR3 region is CASSALGTLPGQRRISTEAFF. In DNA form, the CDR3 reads TGTGCCAGCAGCGCTCTGGGGACGCTCCCGGGACAGCGAAGGATAAGCACTGAAGCTTTCTTT.

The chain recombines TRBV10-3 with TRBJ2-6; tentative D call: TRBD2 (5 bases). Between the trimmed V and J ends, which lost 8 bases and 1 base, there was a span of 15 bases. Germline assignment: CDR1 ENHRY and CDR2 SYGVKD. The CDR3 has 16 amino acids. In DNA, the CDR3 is TGTGCCATCCATTCGTTCGGGGATTCTGGGGCCAACGTCCTGACTTTC. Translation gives CAIHSFGDSGANVLTF.

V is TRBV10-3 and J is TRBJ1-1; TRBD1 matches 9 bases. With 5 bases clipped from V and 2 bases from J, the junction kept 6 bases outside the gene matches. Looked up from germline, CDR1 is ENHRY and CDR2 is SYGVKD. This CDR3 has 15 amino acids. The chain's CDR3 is CAISTGQGGNTEAFF. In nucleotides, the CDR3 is TGTGCCATCAGTACGGGACAGGGAGGTAACACTGAAGCTTTCTTT.

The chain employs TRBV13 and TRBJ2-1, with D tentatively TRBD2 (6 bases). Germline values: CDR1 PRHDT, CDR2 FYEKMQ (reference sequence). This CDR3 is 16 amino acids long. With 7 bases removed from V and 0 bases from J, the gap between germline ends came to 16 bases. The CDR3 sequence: CASIFGGGSSYNEQFF. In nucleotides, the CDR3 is TGTGCCAGCATTTTCGGTGGGGGGAGCTCCTACAATGAGCAGTTCTTC.

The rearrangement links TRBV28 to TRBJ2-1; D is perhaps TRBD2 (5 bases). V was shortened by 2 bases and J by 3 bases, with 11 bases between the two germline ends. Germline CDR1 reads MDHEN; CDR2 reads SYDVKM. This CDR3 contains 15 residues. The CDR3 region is CASSLAAGFYNEQFF. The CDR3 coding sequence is TGTGCCAGCAGTTTAGCGGCGGGTTTCTACAATGAGCAGTTCTTC.

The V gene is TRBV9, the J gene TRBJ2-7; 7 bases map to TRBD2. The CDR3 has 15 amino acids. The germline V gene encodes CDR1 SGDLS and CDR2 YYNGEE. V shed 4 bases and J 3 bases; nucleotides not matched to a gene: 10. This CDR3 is CASSPQTSKIYEQYF. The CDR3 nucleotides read TGTGCCAGCAGCCCACAGACTAGCAAGATCTACGAGCAGTACTTC.

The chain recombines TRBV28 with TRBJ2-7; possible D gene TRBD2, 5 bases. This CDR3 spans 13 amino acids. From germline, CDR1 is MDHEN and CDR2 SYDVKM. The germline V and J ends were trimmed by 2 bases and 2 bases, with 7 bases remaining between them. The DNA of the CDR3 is TGTGCCAGCAGTTTAGGAGCGGCCTACGAGCAGTACTTC. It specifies CASSLGAAYEQYF.

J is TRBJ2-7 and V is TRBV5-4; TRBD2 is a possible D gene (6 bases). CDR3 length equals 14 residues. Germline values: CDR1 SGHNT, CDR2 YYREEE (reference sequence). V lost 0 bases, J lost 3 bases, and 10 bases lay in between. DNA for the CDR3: TGTGCCAGCAGCTTGGAATCTAGCGTCTACGAGCAGTACTTC. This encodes CASSLESSVYEQYF.

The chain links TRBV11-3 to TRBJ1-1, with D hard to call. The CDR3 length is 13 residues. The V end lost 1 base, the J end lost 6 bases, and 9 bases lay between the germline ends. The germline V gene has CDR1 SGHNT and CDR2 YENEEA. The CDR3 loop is CASSLVGGSEAFF. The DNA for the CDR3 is TGTGCCAGCAGCTTAGTAGGAGGGTCTGAAGCTTTCTTT.

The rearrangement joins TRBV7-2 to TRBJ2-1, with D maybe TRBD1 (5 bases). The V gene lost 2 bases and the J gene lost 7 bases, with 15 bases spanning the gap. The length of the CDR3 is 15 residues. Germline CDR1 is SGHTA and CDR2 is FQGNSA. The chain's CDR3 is CASSLSGIFWNEQFF. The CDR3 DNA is TGTGCCAGCAGCTTATCAGGGATCTTCTGGAATGAGCAGTTCTTC. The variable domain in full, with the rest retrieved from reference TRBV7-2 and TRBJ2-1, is GAGVSQSPSNKVTEKGKDVELRCDPISGHTALYWYRQSLGQGLEFLIYFQGNSAPDKSGLPSDRFSAERTGGSVSTLTIQRTQQEDSAVYLCASSLSGIFWNEQFFGPGTRLTVL.

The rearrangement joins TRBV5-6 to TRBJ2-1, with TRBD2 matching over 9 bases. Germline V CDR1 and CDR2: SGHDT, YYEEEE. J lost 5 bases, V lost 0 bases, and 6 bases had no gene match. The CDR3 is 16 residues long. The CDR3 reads CASSLVAGVMNNEQFF. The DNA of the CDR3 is TGTGCCAGCAGCTTGGTAGCGGGAGTGATGAACAATGAGCAGTTCTTC.

CDR3 in DNA: TGCGCCAGCAGCCAAGACAGGGGGGCGGGCACTGAAGCTTTCTTT. Its translation: CASSQDRGAGTEAFF. The rearrangement uses TRBV4-1 and TRBJ1-1, with 7 nucleotides matching TRBD1. V trimming: 0 bases; J trimming: 4 bases; junction bases outside the gene matches: 5. This CDR3 spans 15 amino acids. Germline CDR1 reads MGHRA; CDR2 reads YSYEKL.

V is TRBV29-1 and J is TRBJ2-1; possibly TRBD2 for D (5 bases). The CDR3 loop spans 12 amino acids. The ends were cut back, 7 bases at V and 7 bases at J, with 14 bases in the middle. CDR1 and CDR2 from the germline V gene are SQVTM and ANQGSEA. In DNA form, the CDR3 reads TGCAGCGCCGAAGGACTTTATAATGAGCAGTTCTTC. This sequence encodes CSAEGLYNEQFF.

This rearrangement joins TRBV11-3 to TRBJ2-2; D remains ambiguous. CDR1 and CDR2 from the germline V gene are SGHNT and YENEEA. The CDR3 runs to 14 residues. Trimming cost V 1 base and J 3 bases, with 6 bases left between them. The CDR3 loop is CASSLGLYTGELFF. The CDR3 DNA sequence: TGTGCCAGCAGCTTAGGTCTCTACACCGGGGAGCTGTTTTTT.

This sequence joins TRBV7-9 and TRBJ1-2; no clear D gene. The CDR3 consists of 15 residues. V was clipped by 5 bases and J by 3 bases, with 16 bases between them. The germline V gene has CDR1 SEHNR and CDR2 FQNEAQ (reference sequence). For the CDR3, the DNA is TGTGCCAGCAGCCGCACTGGGGAGGACTACTATGGCTACACCTTC. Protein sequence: CASSRTGEDYYGYTF.

The CDR3 region has the DNA TGTGCCAGCAGCTTGGCAGGGCCTGGTCAGCCCCAGCATTTT. It translates to CASSLAGPGQPQHF. The chain employs TRBV5-4 and TRBJ1-5, with a weak D call TRBD1 (5 bases). Trimming stripped 0 bases from V and 6 bases from J, with 10 bases between. The CDR3 runs 14 residues. Per germline, CDR1 SGHNT and CDR2 YYREEE (reference sequence).